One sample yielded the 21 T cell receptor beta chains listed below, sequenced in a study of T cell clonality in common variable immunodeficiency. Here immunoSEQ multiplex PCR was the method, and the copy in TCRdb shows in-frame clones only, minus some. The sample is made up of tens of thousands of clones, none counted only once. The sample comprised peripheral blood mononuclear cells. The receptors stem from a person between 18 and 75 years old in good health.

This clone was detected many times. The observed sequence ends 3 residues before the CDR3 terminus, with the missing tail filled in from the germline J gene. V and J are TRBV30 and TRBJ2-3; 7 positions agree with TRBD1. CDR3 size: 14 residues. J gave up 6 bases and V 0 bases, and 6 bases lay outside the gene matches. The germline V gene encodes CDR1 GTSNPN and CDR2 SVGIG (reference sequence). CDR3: CAWSVMTGSDTQYF. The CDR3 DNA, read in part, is TGTGCCTGGAGTGTAATGACAGGGTCGGATACG.

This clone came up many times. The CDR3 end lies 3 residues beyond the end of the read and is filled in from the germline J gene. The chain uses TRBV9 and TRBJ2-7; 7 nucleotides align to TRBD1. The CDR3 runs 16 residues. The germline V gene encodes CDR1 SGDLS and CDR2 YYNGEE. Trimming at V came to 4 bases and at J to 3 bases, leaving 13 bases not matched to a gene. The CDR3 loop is CASSSSRDRDNYEQYF. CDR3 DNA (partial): TGTGCCAGCAGCTCCAGCCGGGACAGAGATAACTACGAG.

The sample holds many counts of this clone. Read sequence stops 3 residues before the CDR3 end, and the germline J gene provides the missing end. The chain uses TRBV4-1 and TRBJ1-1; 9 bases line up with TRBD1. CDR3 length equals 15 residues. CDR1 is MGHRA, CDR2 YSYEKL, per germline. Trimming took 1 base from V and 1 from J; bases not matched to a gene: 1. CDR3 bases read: TGCGCCAGCAGCCAAGGGGGACAGGGGAACACTGAA. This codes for CASSQGGQGNTE. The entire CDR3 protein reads CASSQGGQGNTEAFF.

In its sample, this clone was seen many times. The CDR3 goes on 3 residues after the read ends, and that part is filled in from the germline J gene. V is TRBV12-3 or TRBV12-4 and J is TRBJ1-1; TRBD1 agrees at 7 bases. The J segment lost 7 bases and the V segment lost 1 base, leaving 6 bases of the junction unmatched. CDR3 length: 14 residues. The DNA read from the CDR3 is TGTGCCAGCAGTTTAGTCACACAGGGGAGTGAA. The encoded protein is CASSLVTQGSE. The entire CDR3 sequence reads CASSLVTQGSEAFF.

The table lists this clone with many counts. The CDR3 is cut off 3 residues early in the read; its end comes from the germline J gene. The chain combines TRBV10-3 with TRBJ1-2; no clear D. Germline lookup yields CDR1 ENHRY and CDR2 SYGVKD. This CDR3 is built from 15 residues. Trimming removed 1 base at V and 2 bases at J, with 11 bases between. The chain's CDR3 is CAISELAGINYGYTF. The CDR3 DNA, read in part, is TGTGCCATCAGTGAGTTGGCAGGAATAAACTATGGC.

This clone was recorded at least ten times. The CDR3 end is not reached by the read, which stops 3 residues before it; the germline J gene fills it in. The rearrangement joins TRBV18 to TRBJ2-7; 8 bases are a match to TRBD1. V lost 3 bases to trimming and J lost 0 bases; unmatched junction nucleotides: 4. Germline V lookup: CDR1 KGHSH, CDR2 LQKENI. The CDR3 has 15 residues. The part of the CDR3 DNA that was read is TGTGCCAGCTCACCTCAGGGGGCCTCCTCCTACGAG. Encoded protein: CASSPQGASSYE. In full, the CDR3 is CASSPQGASSYEQYF.

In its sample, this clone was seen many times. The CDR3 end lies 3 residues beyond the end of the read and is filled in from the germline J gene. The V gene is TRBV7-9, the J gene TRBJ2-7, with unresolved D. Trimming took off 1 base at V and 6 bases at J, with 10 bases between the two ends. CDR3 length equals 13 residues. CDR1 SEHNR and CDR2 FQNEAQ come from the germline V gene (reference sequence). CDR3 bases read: TGTGCCAGCAGCTTAGGTGATAGGGTCGAG. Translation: CASSLGDRVE. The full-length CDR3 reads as CASSLGDRVEQYF.

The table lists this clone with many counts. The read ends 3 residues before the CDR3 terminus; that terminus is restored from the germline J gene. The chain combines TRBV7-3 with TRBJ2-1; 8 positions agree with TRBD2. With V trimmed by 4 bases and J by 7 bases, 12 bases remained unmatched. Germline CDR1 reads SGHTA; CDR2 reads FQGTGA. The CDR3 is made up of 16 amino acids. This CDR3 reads CASSSSLSGSTNEQFF. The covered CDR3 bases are TGTGCCAGCAGCTCCTCCCTGAGCGGGAGTACGAATGAG.

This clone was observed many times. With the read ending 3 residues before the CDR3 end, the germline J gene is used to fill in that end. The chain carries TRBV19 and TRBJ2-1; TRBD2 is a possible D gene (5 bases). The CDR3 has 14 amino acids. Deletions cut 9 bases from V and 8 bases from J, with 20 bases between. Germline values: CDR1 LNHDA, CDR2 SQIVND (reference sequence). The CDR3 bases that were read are TGTGCCAGCTCTTCTTGGGCGGGCCTGGATGAG. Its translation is CASSSWAGLDE. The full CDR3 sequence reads CASSSWAGLDEQFF.

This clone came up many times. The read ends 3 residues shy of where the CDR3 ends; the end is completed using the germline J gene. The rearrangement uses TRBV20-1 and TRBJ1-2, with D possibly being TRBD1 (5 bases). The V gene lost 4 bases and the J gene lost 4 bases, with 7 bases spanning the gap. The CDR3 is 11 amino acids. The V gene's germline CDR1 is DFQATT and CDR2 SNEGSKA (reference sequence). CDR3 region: CSAMDTYGYTF. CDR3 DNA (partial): TGCAGTGCTATGGACACCTATGGC.

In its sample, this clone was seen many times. The DNA read from the CDR3 is TGTGCCAGCAGTGCCTACAGGGATACATACGAG. The encoded protein is CASSAYRDTYE. The CDR3 reads in full as CASSAYRDTYEQYF. The chain has TRBV2 and TRBJ2-7, with D tentatively TRBD1 (6 bases). The read comes to an end 3 residues before the CDR3 does, leaving the germline J gene to fill in the end. CDR3 size: 14 residues. Germline CDR1 is SNHLY and CDR2 is FYNNEI. Deletions cut 4 bases from V and 4 bases from J, with 14 bases between.

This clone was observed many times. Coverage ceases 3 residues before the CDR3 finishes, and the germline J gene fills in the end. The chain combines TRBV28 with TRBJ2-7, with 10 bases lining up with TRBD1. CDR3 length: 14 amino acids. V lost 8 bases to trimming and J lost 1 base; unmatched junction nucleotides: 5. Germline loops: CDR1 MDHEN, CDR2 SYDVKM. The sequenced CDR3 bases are TGTGCCAGCTACGGACAGGGGGAATCCTACGAG. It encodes CASYGQGESYE. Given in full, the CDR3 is CASYGQGESYEQYF.

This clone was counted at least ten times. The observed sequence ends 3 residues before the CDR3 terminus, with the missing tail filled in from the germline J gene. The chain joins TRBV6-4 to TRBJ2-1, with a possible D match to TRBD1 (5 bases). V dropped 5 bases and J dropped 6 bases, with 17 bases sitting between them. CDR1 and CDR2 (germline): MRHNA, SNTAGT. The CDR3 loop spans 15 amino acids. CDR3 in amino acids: CASSQGDLFGNEQFF. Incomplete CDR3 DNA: TGTGCCAGCAGTCAGGGTGATCTCTTCGGCAATGAG.

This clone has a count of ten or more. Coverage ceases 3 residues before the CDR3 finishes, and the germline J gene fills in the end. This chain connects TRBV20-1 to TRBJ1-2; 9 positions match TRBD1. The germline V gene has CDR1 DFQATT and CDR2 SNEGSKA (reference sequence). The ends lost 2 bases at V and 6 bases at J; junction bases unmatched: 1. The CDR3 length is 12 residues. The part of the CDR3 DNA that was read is TGCAGTGCTAGACGACAGGGGGATGGC. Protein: CSARRQGDG. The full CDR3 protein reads CSARRQGDGYTF.

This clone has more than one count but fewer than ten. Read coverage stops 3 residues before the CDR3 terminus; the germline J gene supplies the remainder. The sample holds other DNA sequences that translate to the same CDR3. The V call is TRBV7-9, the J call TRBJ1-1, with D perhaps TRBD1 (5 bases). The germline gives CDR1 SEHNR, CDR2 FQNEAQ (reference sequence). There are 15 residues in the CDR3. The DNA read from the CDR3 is TGTTCAAGCAGAATTCGACAGACGATAAACACTGAA. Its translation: CSSRIRQTINTE. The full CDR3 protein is CSSRIRQTINTEAFF.

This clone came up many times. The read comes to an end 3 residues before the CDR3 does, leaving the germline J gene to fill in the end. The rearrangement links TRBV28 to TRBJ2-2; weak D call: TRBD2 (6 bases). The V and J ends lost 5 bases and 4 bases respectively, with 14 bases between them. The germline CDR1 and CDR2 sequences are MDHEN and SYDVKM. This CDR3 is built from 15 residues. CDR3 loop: CASSILGEATGELFF. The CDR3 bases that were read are TGTGCCAGCAGTATATTAGGGGAGGCCACCGGGGAG.

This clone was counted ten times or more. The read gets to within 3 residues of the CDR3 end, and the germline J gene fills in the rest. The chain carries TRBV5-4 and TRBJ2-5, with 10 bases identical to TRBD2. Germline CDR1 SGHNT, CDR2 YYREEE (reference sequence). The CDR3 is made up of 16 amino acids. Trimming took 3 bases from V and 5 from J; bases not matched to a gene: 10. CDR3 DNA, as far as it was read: TGTGCCAGCAGCTCAGGATTAGCGGGGGGAAGGGAGACC. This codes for CASSSGLAGGRET. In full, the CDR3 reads CASSSGLAGGRETQYF. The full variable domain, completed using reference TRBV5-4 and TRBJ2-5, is ETGVTQSPTHLIKTRGQQVTLRCSSQSGHNTVSWYQQALGQGPQFIFQYYREEENGRGNFPPRFSGLQFPNYSSELNVNALELDDSALYLCASSSGLAGGRETQYFGPGTRLLVL.

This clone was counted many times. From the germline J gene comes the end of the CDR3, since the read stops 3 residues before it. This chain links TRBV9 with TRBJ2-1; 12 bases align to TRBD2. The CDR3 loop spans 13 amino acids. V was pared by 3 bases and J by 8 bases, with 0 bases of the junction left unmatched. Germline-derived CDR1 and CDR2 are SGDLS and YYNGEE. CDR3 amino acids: CASSGLAGDEQFF. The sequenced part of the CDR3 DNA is TGTGCCAGCAGCGGACTAGCGGGAGATGAG.

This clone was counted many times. The CDR3 protein is CSVEDRAAAGGGAFF. Partial CDR3 DNA: TGCAGCGTTGAAGATCGAGCGGCTGCCGGGGGGGGA. The genes are TRBV29-1 and TRBJ1-1; possibly TRBD1 for D (5 bases). The read falls 3 residues short of the CDR3 end, and the missing part is taken from the germline J gene. The germline gives CDR1 SQVTM, CDR2 ANQGSEA. This CDR3 is built from 15 residues. Based on the CDR3 plus reference TRBV29-1 and TRBJ1-1, the full variable domain is SAVISQKPSRDICQRGTSLTIQCQVDSQVTMMFWYRQQPGQSLTLIATANQGSEATYESGFVIDKFPISRPNLTFSTLTVSNMSPEDSSIYLCSVEDRAAAGGGAFFGQGTRLTVV.

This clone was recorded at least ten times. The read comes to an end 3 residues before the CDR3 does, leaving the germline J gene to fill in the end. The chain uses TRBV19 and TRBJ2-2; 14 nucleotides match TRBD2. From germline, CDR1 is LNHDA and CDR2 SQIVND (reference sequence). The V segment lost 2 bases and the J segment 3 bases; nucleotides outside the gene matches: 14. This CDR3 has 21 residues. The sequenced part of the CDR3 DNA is TGTGCCAGTAGTATACTTTTTGGGACTAGCGGGAGAAGGTTATACACCGGGGAG. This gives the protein CASSILFGTSGRRLYTGE. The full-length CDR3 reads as CASSILFGTSGRRLYTGELFF.

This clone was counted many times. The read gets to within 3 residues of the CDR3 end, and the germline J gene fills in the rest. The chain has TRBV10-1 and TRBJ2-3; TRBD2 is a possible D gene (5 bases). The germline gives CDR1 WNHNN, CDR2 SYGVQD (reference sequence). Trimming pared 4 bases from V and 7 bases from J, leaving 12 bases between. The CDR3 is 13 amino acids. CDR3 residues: CASSGAGLNTQYF. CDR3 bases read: TGCGCCAGCAGTGGCGCGGGTCTTAATACG.